This T cell receptor beta chain was sequenced for a study of cytomegalovirus exposure and HLA in healthy donors. Study context: Researchers found that approximately 80% of a few hundred genotyped donors fell within the Caucasian-associated ancestry cluster.

A multiplex PCR was run with 60 Vbeta primers and 13 Jbeta primers. TCRdb keeps only in-frame clones here, not all; method: immunoSEQ multiplex PCR. The sample has over 200,000 clones, around 89% seen once. About this clone: Its antigen remains unidentified.

Study findings and constraints: According to reports, the classifier identified cytomegalovirus status with high specificity and sensitivity.

The CDR3 totals 12 residues. CDR1 is SEHNR and CDR2 is FQNEAQ in the germline V gene (reference sequence). Trimming cost V 0 bases and J 5 bases, with 4 bases left between them. The V and J genes are TRBV7-9 and TRBJ1-2, with no clear D. The sequenced material came from PBMCs. This receptor was identified in a woman aged 18-29 years in good health and CMV-seronegative. CDR3 sequence reads: CASSLASYGYTF. The DNA of the CDR3 is TGTGCCAGCAGCTTAGCGTCATATGGCTACACCTTC.